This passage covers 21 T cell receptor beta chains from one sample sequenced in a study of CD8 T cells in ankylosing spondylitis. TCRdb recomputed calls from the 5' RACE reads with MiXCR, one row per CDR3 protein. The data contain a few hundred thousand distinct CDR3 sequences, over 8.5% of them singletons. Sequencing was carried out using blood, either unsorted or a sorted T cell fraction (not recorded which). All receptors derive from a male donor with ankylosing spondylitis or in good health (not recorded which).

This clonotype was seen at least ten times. In DNA, the CDR3 is TGCGCCAGCAGCTTCCGTGCGACTAACCTGTACAATGAGCAGTTCTTC. It specifies CASSFRATNLYNEQFF. The V and J genes are TRBV5-1 and TRBJ2-1, with a weak D call TRBD2 (5 bases). Germline-derived CDR1 and CDR2 are SGHRS and YFSETQ. This CDR3 has 16 residues. Trimming took off 2 bases at V and 4 bases at J, with 16 bases between the two ends.

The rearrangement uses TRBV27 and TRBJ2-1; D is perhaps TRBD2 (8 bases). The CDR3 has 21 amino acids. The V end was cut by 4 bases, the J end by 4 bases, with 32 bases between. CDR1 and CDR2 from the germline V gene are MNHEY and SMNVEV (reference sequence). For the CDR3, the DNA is TGTGCCAGCAGTTCCGGTAGGGGACAGAAGACTACTAGCGGAGTGTACAATGAGCAGTTCTTC. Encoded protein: CASSSGRGQKTTSGVYNEQFF.

The CDR3 sequence: CASSMSARNNEQFF. The CDR3 nucleotides read TGTGCCAGTAGTATGTCTGCCAGGAACAATGAGCAGTTCTTC. This rearrangement joins TRBV19 to TRBJ2-1; D is uncertain. V lost 3 bases, J lost 5 bases, and 11 bases lay in between. Germline V gene sequence: CDR1 LNHDA, CDR2 SQIVND (reference sequence). The CDR3 consists of 14 residues.

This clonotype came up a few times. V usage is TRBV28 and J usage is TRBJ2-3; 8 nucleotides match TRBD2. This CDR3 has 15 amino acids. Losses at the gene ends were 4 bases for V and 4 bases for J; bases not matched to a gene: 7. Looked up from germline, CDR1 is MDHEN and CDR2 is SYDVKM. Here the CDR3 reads CASSSASGFADTQYF. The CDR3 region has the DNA TGTGCCAGCAGTTCGGCTAGCGGGTTCGCAGATACGCAGTATTTT. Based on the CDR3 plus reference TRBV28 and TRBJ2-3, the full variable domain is DVKVTQSSRYLVKRTGEKVFLECVQDMDHENMFWYRQDPGLGLRLIYFSYDVKMKEKGDIPEGYSVSREKKERFSLILESASTNQTSMYLCASSSASGFADTQYFGPGTRLTVL.

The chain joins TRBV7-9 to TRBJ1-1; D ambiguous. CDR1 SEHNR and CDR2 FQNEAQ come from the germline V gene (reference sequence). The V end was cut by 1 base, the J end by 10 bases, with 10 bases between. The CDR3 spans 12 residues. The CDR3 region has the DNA TGTGCCAGCAGCTTAGGGTATTTTGGAGCTTTCTTT. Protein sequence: CASSLGYFGAFF.

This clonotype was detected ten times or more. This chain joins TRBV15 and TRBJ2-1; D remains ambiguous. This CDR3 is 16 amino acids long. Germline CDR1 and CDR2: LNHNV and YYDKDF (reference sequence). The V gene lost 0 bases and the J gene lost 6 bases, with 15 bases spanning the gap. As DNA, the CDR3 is TGTGCCACCAGCAGAGATGACCAGGTCTGGGTCAATGAGCAGTTCTTC. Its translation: CATSRDDQVWVNEQFF.

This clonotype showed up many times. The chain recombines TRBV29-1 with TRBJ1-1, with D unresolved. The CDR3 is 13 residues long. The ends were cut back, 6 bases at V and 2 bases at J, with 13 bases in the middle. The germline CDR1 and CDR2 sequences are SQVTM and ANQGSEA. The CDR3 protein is CSVGWGTNTEAFF. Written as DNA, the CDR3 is TGCAGCGTCGGATGGGGTACCAACACTGAAGCTTTCTTT.

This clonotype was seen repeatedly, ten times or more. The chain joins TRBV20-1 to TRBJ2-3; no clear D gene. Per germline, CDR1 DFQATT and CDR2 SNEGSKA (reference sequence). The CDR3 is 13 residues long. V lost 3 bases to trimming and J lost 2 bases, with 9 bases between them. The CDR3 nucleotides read TGCAGTGCTAGGAAGGTGAACACAGATACGCAGTATTTT. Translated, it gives CSARKVNTDTQYF.

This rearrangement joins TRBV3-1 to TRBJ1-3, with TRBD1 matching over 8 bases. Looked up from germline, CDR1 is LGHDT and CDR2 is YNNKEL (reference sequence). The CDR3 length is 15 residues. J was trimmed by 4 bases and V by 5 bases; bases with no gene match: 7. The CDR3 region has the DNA TGTGCCAGCAGCGGAGGACAGGGTTCAGGAAACACCATATATTTT. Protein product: CASSGGQGSGNTIYF.

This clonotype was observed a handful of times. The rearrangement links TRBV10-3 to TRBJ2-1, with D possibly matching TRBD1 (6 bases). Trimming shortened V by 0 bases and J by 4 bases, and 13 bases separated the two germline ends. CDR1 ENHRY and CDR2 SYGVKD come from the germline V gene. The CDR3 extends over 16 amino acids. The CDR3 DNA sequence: TGTGCCATCAGTGAGTCGATAGGGGGACCATACAATGAGCAGTTCTTC. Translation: CAISESIGGPYNEQFF.

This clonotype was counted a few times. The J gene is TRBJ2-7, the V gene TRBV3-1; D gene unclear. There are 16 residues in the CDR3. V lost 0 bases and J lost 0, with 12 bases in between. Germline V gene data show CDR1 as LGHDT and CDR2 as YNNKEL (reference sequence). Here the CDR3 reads CASSQDRRRPSYEQYF. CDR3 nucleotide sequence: TGTGCCAGCAGCCAAGACCGAAGGAGACCCTCCTACGAGCAGTACTTC.

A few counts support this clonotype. The CDR3 DNA sequence: TGTGCCAGCAGCTTAAGCAGGGGCGTGGGTGAAGCTTTCTTT. It translates to CASSLSRGVGEAFF. The chain links TRBV7-8 to TRBJ1-1; maybe TRBD1 (6 bases). Trimming took off 2 bases at V and 7 bases at J, with 14 bases between the two ends. CDR3 length: 14 amino acids. Looked up from germline, CDR1 is SGHVS and CDR2 is FQNEAQ.

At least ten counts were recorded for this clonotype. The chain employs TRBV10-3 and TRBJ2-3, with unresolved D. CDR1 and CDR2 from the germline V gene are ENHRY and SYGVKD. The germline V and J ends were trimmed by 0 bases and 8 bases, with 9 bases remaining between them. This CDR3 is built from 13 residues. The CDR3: CAISESNGGTQYF. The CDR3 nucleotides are TGTGCCATCAGTGAGTCGAACGGTGGTACGCAGTATTTT.

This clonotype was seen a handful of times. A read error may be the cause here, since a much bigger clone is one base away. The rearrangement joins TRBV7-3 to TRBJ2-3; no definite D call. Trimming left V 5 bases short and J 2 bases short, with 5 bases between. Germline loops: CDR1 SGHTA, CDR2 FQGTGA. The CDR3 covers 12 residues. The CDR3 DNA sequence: TGTGCCAGCAGCCACTACACAGATACGCAGTATTTT. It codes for CASSHYTDTQYF. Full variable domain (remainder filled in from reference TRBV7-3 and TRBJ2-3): GAGVSQTPSNKVTEKGKYVELRCDPISGHTALYWYRQSLGQGPEFLIYFQGTGAADDSGLPNDRFFAVRPEGSVSTLKIQRTERGDSAVYLCASSHYTDTQYFGPGTRLTVL.

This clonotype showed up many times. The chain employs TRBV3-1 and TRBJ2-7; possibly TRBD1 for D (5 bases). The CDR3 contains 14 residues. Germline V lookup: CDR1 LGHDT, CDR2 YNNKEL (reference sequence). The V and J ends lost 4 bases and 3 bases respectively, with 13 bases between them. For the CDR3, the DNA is TGTGCCAGCAGCCGGAAGACAGAGCTCTACGAGCAGTACTTC. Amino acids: CASSRKTELYEQYF.

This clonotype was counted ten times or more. In DNA form, the CDR3 reads TGTGCCAGCAGGGGTCTTAGCGGGAGCAACAATGAGCAGTTCTTC. Its protein product is CASRGLSGSNNEQFF. V gene TRBV7-6 combines with J gene TRBJ2-1, with 9 bases lining up with TRBD2. This CDR3 region has 15 residues. V was clipped by 6 bases and J by 5 bases; unmatched bases: 8. Germline assignment: CDR1 SGHVS and CDR2 FNYEAQ. Based on the CDR3 plus reference TRBV7-6 and TRBJ2-1, the full variable domain is GAGVSQSPRYKVTKRGQDVALRCDPISGHVSLYWYRQALGQGPEFLTYFNYEAQQDKSGLPNDRFSAERPEGSISTLTIQRTEQRDSAMYRCASRGLSGSNNEQFFGPGTRLTVL.

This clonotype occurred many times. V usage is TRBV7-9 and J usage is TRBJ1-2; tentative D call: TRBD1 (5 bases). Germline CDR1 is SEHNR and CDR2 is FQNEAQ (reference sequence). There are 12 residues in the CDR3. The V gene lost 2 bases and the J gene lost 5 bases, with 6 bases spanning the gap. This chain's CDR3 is CASSLQGYGYTF. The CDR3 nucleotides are TGTGCCAGCAGCTTACAGGGTTATGGCTACACCTTC.

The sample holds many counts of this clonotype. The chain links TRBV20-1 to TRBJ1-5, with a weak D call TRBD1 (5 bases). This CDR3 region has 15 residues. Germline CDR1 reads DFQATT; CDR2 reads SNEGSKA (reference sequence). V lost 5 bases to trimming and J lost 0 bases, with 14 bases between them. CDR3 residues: CSARAGAYSNQPQHF. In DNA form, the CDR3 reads TGCAGTGCTCGGGCCGGGGCCTATAGCAATCAGCCCCAGCATTTT.

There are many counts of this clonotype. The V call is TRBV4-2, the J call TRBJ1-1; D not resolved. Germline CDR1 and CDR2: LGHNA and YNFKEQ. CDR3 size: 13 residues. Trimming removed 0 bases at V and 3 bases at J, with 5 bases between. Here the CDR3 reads CASSQEADTEAFF. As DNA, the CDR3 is TGTGCCAGCAGCCAAGAAGCGGACACTGAAGCTTTCTTT.

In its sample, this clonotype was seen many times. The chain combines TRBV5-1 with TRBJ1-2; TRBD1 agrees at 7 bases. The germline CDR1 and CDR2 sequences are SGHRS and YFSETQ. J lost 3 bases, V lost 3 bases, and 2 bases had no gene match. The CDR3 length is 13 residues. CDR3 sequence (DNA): TGCGCCAGCAGCTCCCAGGGGGACTATGGCTACACCTTC. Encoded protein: CASSSQGDYGYTF.

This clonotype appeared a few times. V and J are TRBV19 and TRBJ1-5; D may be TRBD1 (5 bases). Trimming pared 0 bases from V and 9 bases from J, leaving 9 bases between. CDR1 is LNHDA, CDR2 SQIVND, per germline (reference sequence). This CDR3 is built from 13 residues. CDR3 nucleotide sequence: TGTGCCAGTAGTATAGAAAGGGGTCGGCCCCAGCATTTT. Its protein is CASSIERGRPQHF.